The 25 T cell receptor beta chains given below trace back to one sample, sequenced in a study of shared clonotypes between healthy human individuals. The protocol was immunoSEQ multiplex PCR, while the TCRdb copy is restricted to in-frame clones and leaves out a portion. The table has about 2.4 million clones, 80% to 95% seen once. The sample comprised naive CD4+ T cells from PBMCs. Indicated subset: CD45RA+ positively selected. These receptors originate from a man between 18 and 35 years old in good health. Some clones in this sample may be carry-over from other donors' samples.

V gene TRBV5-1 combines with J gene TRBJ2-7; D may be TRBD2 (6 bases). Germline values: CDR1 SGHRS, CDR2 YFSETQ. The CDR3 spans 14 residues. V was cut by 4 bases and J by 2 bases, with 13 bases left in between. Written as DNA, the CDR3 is TGCGCCAGCAGCCTGGGGAGGTCCCCCTACGAGCAGTACTTC. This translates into CASSLGRSPYEQYF.

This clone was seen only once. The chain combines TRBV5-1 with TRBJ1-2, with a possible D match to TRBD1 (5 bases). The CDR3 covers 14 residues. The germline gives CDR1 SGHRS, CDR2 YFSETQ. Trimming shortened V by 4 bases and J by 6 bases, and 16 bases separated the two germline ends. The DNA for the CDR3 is TGCGCCAGCAGCATCTCCGGGACGGGGGATGGCTACACCTTC. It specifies CASSISGTGDGYTF. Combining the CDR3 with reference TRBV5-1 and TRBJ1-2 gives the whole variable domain KAGVTQTPRYLIKTRGQQVTLSCSPISGHRSVSWYQQTPGQGLQFLFEYFSETQRNKGNFPGRFSGRQFSNSRSEMNVSTLELGDSALYLCASSISGTGDGYTFGSGTRLTVV.

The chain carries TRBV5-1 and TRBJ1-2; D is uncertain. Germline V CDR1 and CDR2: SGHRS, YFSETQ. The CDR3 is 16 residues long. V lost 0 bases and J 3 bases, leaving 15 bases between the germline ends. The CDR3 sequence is CASSLAPSDGYYGYTF. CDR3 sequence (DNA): TGCGCCAGCAGCTTGGCGCCTTCTGATGGGTACTATGGCTACACCTTC.

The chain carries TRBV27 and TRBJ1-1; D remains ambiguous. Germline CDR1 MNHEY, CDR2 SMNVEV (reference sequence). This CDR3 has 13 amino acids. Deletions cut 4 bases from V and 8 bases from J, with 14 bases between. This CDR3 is CASSYIISTEAFF. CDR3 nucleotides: TGTGCCAGCAGTTACATTATATCAACCGAAGCTTTCTTT.

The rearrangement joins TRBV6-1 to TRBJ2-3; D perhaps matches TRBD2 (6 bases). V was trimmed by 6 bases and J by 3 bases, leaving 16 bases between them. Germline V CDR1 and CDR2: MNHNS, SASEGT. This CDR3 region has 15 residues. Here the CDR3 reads CASRILALLTDTQYF. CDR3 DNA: TGTGCCAGCAGGATACTAGCCCTCTTAACAGATACGCAGTATTTT.

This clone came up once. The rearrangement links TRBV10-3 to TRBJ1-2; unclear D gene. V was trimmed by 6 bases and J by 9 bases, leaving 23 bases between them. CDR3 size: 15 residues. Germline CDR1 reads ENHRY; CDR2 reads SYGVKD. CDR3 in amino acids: CAISPAEGTWRSYTF. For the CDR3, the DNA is TGTGCCATCAGCCCGGCCGAGGGCACGTGGAGGAGCTACACCTTC.

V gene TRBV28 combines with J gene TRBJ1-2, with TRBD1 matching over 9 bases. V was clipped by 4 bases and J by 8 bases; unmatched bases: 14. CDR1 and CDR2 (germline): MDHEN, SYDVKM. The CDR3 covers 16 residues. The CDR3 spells CASSSTGTGTLMGYTF. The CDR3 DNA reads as TGTGCCAGCAGTTCAACCGGGACAGGGACTTTGATGGGCTACACCTTC.

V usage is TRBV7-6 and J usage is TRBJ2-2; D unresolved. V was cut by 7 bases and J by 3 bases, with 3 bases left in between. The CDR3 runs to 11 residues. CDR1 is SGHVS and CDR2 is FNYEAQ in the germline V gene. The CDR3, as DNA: TGTGCCAGCAAAGACACCGGGGAGCTGTTTTTT. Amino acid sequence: CASKDTGELFF.

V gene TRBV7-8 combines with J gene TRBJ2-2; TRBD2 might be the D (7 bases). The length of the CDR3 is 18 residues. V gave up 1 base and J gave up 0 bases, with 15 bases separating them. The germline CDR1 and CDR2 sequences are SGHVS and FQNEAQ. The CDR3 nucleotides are TGTGCCAGCAGCTTAGATTTCTGGGGGGGCCCGAACACCGGGGAGCTGTTTTTT. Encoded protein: CASSLDFWGGPNTGELFF.

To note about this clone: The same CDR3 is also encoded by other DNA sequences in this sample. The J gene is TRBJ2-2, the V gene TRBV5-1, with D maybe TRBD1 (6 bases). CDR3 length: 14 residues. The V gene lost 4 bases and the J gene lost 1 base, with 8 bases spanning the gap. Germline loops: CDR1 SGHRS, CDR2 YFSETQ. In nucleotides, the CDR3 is TGCGCCAGCAGCGGGGGACAGAACACCGGGGAGCTGTTTTTT. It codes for CASSGGQNTGELFF.

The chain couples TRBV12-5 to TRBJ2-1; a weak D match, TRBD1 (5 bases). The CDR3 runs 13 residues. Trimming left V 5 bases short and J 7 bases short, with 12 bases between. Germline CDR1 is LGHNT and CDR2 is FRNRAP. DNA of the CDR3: TGTGCTAGTGGTCTAACCCCAGGGAATGAGCAGTTCTTC. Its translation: CASGLTPGNEQFF.

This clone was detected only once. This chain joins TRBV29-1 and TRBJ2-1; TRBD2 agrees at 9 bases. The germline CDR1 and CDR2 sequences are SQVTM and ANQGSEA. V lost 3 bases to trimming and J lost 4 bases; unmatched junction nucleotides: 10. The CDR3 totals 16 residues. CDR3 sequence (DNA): TGCAGCGTTGAGATCCCCGGACTAGCGTTATACAATGAGCAGTTCTTC. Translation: CSVEIPGLALYNEQFF.

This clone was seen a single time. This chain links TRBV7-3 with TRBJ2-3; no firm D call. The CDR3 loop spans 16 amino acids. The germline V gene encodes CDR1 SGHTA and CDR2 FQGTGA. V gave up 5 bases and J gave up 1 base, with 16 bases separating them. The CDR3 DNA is TGTGCCAGCAGCCCCGCGGTAGGGCAGGGCACAGATACGCAGTATTTT. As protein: CASSPAVGQGTDTQYF. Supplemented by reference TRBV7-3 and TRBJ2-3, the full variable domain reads GAGVSQTPSNKVTEKGKYVELRCDPISGHTALYWYRQSLGQGPEFLIYFQGTGAADDSGLPNDRFFAVRPEGSVSTLKIQRTERGDSAVYLCASSPAVGQGTDTQYFGPGTRLTVL.

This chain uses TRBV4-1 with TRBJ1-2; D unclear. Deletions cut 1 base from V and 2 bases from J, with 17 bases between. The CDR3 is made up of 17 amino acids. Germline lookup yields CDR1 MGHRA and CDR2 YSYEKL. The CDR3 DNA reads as TGCGCCAGCAGCCAAGCTGGATCACAGTTATCGAACTATGGCTACACCTTC. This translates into CASSQAGSQLSNYGYTF.

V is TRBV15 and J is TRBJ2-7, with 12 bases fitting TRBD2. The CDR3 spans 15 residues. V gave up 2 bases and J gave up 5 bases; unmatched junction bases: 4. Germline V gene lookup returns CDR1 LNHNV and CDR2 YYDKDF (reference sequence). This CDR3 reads CATSRLTSGSNEQYF. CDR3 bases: TGTGCCACCAGCAGACTGACTAGCGGGAGCAACGAGCAGTACTTC.

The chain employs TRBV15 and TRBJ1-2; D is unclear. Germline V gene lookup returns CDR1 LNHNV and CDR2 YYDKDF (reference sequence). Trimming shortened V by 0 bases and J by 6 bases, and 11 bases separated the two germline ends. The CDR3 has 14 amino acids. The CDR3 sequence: CATSRDRTVNGYTF. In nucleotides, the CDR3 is TGTGCCACCAGCAGAGACCGGACCGTAAATGGCTACACCTTC.

CDR3 DNA: TGTGCCAGCGGGCTGCAAGGGGAGACCCAGTACTTC. Translation: CASGLQGETQYF. The chain is built from TRBV5-8 and TRBJ2-5; the D is unclear. Germline V gene lookup returns CDR1 SGHTS and CDR2 YDEGEE. The CDR3 has 12 amino acids. V shed 7 bases and J shed 5 bases, with 12 bases lying between them.

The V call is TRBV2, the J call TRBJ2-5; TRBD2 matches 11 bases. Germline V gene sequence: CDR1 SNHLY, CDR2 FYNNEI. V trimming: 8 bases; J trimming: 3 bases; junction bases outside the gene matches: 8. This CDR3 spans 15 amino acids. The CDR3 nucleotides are TGTGCCAGCTCCCTTCTACTAGCGGGAGAAGAGACCCAGTACTTC. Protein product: CASSLLLAGEETQYF.

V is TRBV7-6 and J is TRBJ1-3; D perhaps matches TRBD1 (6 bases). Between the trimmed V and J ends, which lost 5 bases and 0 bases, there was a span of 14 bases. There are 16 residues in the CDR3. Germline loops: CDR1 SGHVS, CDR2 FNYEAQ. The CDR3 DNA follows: TGTGCCAGCAGCCCGGGGGGCCCCATCTCTGGAAACACCATATATTTT. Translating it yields CASSPGGPISGNTIYF.

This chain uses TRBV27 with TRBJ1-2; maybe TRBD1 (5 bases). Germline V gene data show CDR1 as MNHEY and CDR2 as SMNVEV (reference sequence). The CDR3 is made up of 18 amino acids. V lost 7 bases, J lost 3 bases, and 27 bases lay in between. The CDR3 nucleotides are TGTGCCAGCACCCGACAAAGAGACAGAGACCCTAGGGACTATGGCTACACCTTC. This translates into CASTRQRDRDPRDYGYTF.

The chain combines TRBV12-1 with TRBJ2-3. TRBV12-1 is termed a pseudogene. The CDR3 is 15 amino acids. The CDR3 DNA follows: TGTGCCAGCAGCTTTAGGGACCGGCGCACAGATACGCAGTATTTT. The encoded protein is CASSFRDRRTDTQYF.

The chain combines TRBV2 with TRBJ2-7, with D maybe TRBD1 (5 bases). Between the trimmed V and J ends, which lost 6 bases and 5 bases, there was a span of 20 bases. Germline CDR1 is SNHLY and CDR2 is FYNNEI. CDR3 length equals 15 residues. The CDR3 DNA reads TGTGCCAGCAGGGAAAGGGGTATGGGGCCCCACGAGCAGTACTTC. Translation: CASRERGMGPHEQYF.

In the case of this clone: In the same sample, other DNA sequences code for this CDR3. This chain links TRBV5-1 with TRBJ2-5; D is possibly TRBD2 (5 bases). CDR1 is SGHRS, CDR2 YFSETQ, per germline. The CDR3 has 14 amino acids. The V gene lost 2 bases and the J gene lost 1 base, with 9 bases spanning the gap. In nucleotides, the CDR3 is TGCGCCAGCAGCTTAGGAGGCTCCCAAGAGACCCAGTACTTC. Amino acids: CASSLGGSQETQYF.

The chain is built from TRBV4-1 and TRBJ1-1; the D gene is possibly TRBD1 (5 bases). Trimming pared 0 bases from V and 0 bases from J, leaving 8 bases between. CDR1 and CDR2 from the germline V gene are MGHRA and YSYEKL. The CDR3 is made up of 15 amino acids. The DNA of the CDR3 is TGCGCCAGCAGCCAAGACCGGGGGTTGAACACTGAAGCTTTCTTT. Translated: CASSQDRGLNTEAFF.

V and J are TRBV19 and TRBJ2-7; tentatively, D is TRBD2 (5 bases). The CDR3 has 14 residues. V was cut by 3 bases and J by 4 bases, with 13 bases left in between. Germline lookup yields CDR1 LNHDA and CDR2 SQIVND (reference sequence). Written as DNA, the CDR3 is TGTGCCAGTAGTATGCGGAGCGGTGGATACGAGCAGTACTTC. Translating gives CASSMRSGGYEQYF.